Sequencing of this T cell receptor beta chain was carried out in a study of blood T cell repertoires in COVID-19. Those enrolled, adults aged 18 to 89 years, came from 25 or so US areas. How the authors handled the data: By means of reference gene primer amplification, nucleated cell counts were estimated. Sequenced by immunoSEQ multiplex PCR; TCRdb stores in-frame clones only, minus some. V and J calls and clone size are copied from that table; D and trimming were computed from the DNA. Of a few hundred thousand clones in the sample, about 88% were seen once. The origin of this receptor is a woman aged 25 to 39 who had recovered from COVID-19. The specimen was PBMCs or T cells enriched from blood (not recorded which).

The CDR3 loop is CASSRGANEQYF. As DNA, the CDR3 is TGTGCCAGCAGCCGGGGGGCGAACGAGCAGTACTTC. This chain connects TRBV7-9 to TRBJ2-7; a possible D gene is TRBD2 (7 bases). CDR3 length equals 12 residues. The V gene's germline CDR1 is SEHNR and CDR2 FQNEAQ (reference sequence). V was cut by 5 bases and J by 5 bases, with 10 bases left in between.